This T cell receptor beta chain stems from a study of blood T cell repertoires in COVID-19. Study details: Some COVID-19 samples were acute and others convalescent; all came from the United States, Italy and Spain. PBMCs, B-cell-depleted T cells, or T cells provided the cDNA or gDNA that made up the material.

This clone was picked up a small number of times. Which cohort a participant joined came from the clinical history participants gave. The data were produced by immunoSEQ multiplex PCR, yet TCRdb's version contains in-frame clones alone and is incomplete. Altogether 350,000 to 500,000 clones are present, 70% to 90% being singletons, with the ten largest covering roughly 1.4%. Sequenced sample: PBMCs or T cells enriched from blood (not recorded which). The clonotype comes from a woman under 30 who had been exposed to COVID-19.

As DNA, the CDR3 is TGTGCCAGCAATCGACGGGCTAACTATGGCTACACCTTC. It codes for CASNRRANYGYTF. V is TRBV28 and J is TRBJ1-2; no firm D call. Germline V CDR1 and CDR2: MDHEN, SYDVKM. CDR3 length: 13 residues. V shed 7 bases and J shed 0 bases, with 9 bases lying between them.